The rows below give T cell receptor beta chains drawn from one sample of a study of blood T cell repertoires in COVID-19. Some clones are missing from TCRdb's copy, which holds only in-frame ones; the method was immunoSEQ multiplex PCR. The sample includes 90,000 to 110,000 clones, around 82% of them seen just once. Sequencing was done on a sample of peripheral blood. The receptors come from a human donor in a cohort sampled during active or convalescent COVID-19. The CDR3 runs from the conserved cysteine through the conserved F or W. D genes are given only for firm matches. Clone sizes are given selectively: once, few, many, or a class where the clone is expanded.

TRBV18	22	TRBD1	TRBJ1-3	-	TGTGCCAGCTCAGAAGCTCCTCCGGGCAGGGGGATACCTAGTGTGACTGGAAACACCATATATTTT	CASSEAPPGRGIPSVTGNTIYF
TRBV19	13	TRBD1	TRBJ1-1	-	TGTGCCACCAACAGGGGGTTAGGCACTGAAGCTTTCTTT	CATNRGLGTEAFF
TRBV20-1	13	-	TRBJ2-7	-	TGCAGTGCTAGTCTCGGGGAAACCTACGAGCAGTACTTC	CSASLGETYEQYF
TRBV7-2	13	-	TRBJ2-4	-	TGTGCCAGCAGTTCACAGGGTTTTGACATTCAGTACTTC	CASSSQGFDIQYF
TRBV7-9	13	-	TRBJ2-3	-	TGTGCCAGCAGCTTGACTGTGGGGACTCATCCTAATTTT	CASSLTVGTHPNF
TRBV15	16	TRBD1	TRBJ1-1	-	TGTGCCACCAGCAAACCGGGACAGAGTAAGAACACTGAAGCTTTCTTT	CATSKPGQSKNTEAFF
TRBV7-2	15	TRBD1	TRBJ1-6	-	TGTGCCAGCAGCTCGAGACAGGGTGACGGTTCACCCCTCCACTTT	CASSSRQGDGSPLHF
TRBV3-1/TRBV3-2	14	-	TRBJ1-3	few	TGTGCCAGCAGCCAGAGGGGGACTGGAAACACCATATATTTT	CASSQRGTGNTIYF
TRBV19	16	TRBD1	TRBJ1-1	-	TGTGCCAGTGGGAGGGGACAGGGGGTCTGGAACACTGAAGCTTTCTTT	CASGRGQGVWNTEAFF
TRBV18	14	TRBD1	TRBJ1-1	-	TGTGCCAGCTCACCAGGACAGGGTCACACTGAAGCTTTCTTT	CASSPGQGHTEAFF
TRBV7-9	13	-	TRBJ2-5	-	TGTGCCAGCAGCCACAGGACAGTAGAGACCCAGTACTTC	CASSHRTVETQYF
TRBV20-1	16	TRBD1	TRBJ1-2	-	TGCAGTGCTAGTGGGGCCGGGCAGGGGGCCCGTTATGGCTACACCTTC	CSASGAGQGARYGYTF
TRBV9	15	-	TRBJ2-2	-	TGTGCCAGCAGCAAACCCGGGCCTCAGGGCGGGGAGCTGTTTTTT	CASSKPGPQGGELFF
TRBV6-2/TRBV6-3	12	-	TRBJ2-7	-	TGTGCCAGCAGCCAGGGGTCCTACGAGCAGTACTTC	CASSQGSYEQYF
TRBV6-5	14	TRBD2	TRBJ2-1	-	TGTGCCAGCCAATCTAGCGGGGGGGCGCGGGAGCAGTTCTTC	CASQSSGGAREQFF
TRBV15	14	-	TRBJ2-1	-	TGTGCCACCAGCGGCCCCGACAGGAACAATGAGCAGTTCTTC	CATSGPDRNNEQFF
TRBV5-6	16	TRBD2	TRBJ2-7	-	TGTGCCAGCAGCTTGAAGGGACTACAGGTCTTCTACGAGCAGTACTTC	CASSLKGLQVFYEQYF
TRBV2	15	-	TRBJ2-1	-	TGTGCCAGCAGCCGGGACTTAAGCTCCTACAATGAGCAGTTCTTC	CASSRDLSSYNEQFF
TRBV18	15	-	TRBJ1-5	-	TGTGCCAGCCACTCTTCCGGCGGCTCAAATCAGCCCCAGCATTTT	CASHSSGGSNQPQHF
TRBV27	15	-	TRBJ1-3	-	TGTGCCAGCAGACTCAGGGGAGACTCTGGAAACACCATATATTTT	CASRLRGDSGNTIYF
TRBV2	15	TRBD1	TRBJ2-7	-	TGTGCCAGCAGTAGCCATGACAGGGGCGGGTTCGAGCAGTACTTC	CASSSHDRGGFEQYF
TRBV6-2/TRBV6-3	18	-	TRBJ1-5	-	TGTGCCAGCAGTTACTCGATGTCTGGTGGCAGGGCGAATCAGCCCCAGCATTTT	CASSYSMSGGRANQPQHF
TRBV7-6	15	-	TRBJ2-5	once	TGTGCCAGCAGCTTAAGACTAGGGTTCGGAGAGACCCAGTACTTC	CASSLRLGFGETQYF
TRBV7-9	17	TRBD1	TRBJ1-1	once	TGTGCCAGCAGCTTAGGAGGGGGCGCTGGATTGGACACTGAAGCTTTCTTT	CASSLGGGAGLDTEAFF
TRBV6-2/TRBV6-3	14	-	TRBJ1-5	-	TGTGCCAGCAGTTACCGGGGCGGGAGCCAGCCCCAGCATTTT	CASSYRGGSQPQHF
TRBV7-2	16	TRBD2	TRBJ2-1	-	TGTGCCAGCAGCCCTTTGGGGACTAGCTCTTCTAATGAGCAGTTCTTC	CASSPLGTSSSNEQFF
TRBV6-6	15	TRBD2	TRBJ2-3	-	TGTGCCAGCAGTGGACGGGGGGACGGAGCAGATACGCAGTATTTT	CASSGRGDGADTQYF
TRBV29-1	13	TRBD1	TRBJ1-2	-	TGCAGCGTTGAGACAGGGAGCGACTATGGCTACACCTTC	CSVETGSDYGYTF
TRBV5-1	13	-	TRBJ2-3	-	TGCGCCAGCAGCTTGGCCAGTGGCGATACGCAGTATTTT	CASSLASGDTQYF
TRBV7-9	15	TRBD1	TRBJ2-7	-	TGTGCCAGCAGCCCGAGACAGGGGGGGACCTACGAGCAGTACTTC	CASSPRQGGTYEQYF
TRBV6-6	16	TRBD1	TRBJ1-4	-	TGTGCCAGCAGCCGGACAGGGGGCGGCCGGATTGAAAAACTGTTTTTT	CASSRTGGGRIEKLFF
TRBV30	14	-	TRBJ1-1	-	TGTGCCTGGAAGGAAACCAGGACTGACTTAGCTGCTTTCTTT	CAWKETRTDLAAFF
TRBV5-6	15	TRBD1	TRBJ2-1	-	TGTGCCAGCAGCTTGCCCGGGACAGCGAACAATGAGCAGTTCTTC	CASSLPGTANNEQFF
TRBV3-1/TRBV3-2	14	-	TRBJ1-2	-	TGTGCCAGCAGCCAACGTCCGGCGGGGTATGGCTACACCTTC	CASSQRPAGYGYTF
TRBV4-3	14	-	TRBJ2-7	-	TGCGCCAGCAGCCTATCGACAGTTTTTTACGAGCAGTACTTC	CASSLSTVFYEQYF
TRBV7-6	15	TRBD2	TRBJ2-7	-	TGTGCCAGCAGCTCCCGACTGGCGGGGGAATACGAGCAGTACTTC	CASSSRLAGEYEQYF
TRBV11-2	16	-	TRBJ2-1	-	TGTGCCAGCAGCTTAGGTGGGGGGGCACTTAGGAATGAGCAGTTCTTC	CASSLGGGALRNEQFF
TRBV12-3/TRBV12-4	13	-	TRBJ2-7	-	TGTGCCAGCAGTTTGCGAGAGTCTTACGAGCAGTACTTC	CASSLRESYEQYF
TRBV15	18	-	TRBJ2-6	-	TGTGCCACCAGCACAAGCGGAATCCTCCGCTCTGGGGCCAACGTCCTGACTTTC	CATSTSGILRSGANVLTF
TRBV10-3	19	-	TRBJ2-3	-	TGTGCCATCAGTGAGTCACGGTGGGCGCATAAGAGGGGCACAGATACGCAGTATTTT	CAISESRWAHKRGTDTQYF
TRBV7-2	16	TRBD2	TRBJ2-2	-	TGTGCCAGCAGCAAAACTAGCGGGGGGAATCACGGGGAGCTGTTTTTT	CASSKTSGGNHGELFF
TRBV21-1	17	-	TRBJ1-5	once	TGTGCCAGCACCTTAGCGATACAGGGGGCGAGGAATCAGCCCCAGCATTTT	CASTLAIQGARNQPQHF
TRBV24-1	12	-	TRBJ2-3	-	TGTGCCACCAGCACAAGTGCAGATACGCAGTATTTT	CATSTSADTQYF
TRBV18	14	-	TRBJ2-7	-	TGTGCCAGCTCACCACTCCCGGGATCCTACGAGCAGTACTTC	CASSPLPGSYEQYF
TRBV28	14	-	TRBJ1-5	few	TGTGCCAGCAGCGCATCTAGGGGCCATCAGCCCCAGCATTTT	CASSASRGHQPQHF
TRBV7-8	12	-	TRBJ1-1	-	TGTGCCAGCAGCCCTCGGGATCGGCCGGGTCTCTTT	CASSPRDRPGLF
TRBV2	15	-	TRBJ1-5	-	TGTGCCAGCAGAGGAGCAGTGAATAGCAATCAGCCCCAGCATTTT	CASRGAVNSNQPQHF
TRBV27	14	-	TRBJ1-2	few	TGTGCCAGCAGTCCGAGGGACACCAACTATGGCTACACCTTC	CASSPRDTNYGYTF
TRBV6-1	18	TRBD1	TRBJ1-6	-	TGTGCCAGCAGTGAACAGGGGGCGATCGGATCCTATAATTCACCCCTCCACTTT	CASSEQGAIGSYNSPLHF
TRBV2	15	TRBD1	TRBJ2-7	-	TGTGCCAGCAGTCCAAATGGACAGGGTTCCTACGAGCAGTACTTC	CASSPNGQGSYEQYF
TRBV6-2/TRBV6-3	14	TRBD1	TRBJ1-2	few	TGTGCCAGCAGTTACTTGGACAGGGGCTATGGCTACACCTTC	CASSYLDRGYGYTF
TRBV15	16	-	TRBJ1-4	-	TGTGCCACCAGCAGAACACCGAGGGCTTACAATGAAAAACTGTTTTTT	CATSRTPRAYNEKLFF
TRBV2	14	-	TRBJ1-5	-	TGTGCCAGCAGCAAAACAGGGAGCAATCAGCCCCAGCATTTT	CASSKTGSNQPQHF